The 24 T cell receptor beta chains listed next were all sequenced from one sample in a study of control samples from healthy donors and cancer patients. Profiled with immunoSEQ multiplex PCR; TCRdb holds only in-frame clones, not every one. The table records 150,000 to 200,000 clones, approximately 94% of them present only once. Sequencing was carried out using PBMCs. The origin of the receptors is a man between 60 and 75 years old with colorectal cancer.

This clone has just one count. The chain recombines TRBV19 with TRBJ1-5, with 7 bases identical to TRBD1. V gave up 8 bases and J gave up 2 bases; unmatched junction bases: 18. Germline values: CDR1 LNHDA, CDR2 SQIVND (reference sequence). CDR3 size: 18 residues. In DNA form, the CDR3 reads TGTGCCAGTTATGAACAGGGGCGGAGGGTCCCCTGCAATCAGCCCCAGCATTTT. This sequence encodes CASYEQGRRVPCNQPQHF.

V gene TRBV27 combines with J gene TRBJ2-5; D is tentatively TRBD1 or TRBD2 (5 bases each). V was cut by 7 bases and J by 0 bases, with 12 bases left in between. This CDR3 contains 14 residues. Germline V gives CDR1 MNHEY, CDR2 SMNVEV (reference sequence). The CDR3 loop reads CASKYGTHQETQYF. In nucleotides, the CDR3 is TGTGCCAGCAAATACGGGACCCACCAAGAGACCCAGTACTTC.

The CDR3 nucleotides read TGTGCCACCAGCCAGACAGGGAGCAATCAGCCCCAGCATTTT. Its translation is CATSQTGSNQPQHF. The chain links TRBV24-1 to TRBJ1-5; the match to TRBD1 covers 7 bases. From germline, CDR1 is KGHDR and CDR2 SFDVKD. V was pared by 7 bases and J by 1 base, with 3 bases of the junction left unmatched. The CDR3 extends over 14 amino acids.

V usage is TRBV5-5 and J usage is TRBJ2-2; 7 positions agree with TRBD2. The junction had 7 bases not matched to a gene; V was cut back by 4 bases and J by 7 bases. Per germline, CDR1 SGHKS and CDR2 YYEKEE (reference sequence). The CDR3 length is 14 residues. The CDR3 is CASSSPGGGGELFF. CDR3 DNA sequence: TGTGCCAGCAGCAGTCCGGGGGGAGGCGGGGAGCTGTTTTTT. The full variable domain, completed using reference TRBV5-5 and TRBJ2-2, is DAGVTQSPTHLIKTRGQQVTLRCSPISGHKSVSWYQQVLGQGPQFIFQYYEKEERGRGNFPDRFSARQFPNYSSELNVNALLLGDSALYLCASSSPGGGGELFFGEGSRLTVL.

The rearrangement links TRBV18 to TRBJ1-6; unclear D gene. The CDR3 is 12 residues long. Germline CDR1 KGHSH, CDR2 LQKENI. The ends were cut back, 3 bases at V and 12 bases at J, with 9 bases in the middle. CDR3 sequence reads: CASSPALLPLHF. Written as DNA, the CDR3 is TGTGCCAGCTCACCGGCTCTTCTACCCCTCCACTTT.

The V call is TRBV2, the J call TRBJ1-1; D gene uncertain. CDR1 SNHLY and CDR2 FYNNEI come from the germline V gene. This CDR3 is 13 amino acids long. V was trimmed by 6 bases and J by 2 bases, leaving 10 bases between them. The CDR3 region has the DNA TGTGCCAGCAGGCAAACAGAAAACACTGAAGCTTTCTTT. This gives the protein CASRQTENTEAFF.

This chain connects TRBV18 to TRBJ2-3; no clear D. Germline lookup yields CDR1 KGHSH and CDR2 LQKENI. V lost 2 bases and J lost 2, with 5 bases in between. CDR3 length equals 13 residues. CDR3 residues: CASSPDLTDTQYF. DNA of the CDR3: TGTGCCAGCTCACCAGATCTCACAGATACGCAGTATTTT.

The chain carries TRBV18 and TRBJ1-1; TRBD1 agrees at 8 bases. The CDR3 has 16 residues. Germline trimming cut 3 bases from V and 5 bases from J; bases unmatched to any gene: 11. CDR1 is KGHSH and CDR2 is LQKENI in the germline V gene. CDR3 loop: CASSPNSDREATEAFF. CDR3 bases: TGTGCCAGCTCACCTAACTCGGACAGGGAGGCGACTGAAGCTTTCTTT.

The V call is TRBV3-1 (or the pseudogene TRBV3-2), the J call TRBJ2-7; a possible D gene is TRBD1 (5 bases). Per germline, CDR1 LGHDT and CDR2 YNNKEL (reference sequence). The CDR3 runs to 12 residues. V lost 1 base and J 13 bases, leaving 14 bases between the germline ends. CDR3 region: CASSQGKQVFYF. DNA for the CDR3: TGTGCCAGCAGCCAAGGGAAACAGGTTTTTTACTTC.

The rearrangement links TRBV30 to TRBJ1-5; tentative D call: TRBD1 (5 bases). The CDR3 has 13 residues. Germline V lookup: CDR1 GTSNPN, CDR2 SVGIG (reference sequence). Trimming left V 2 bases short and J 2 bases short, with 7 bases between. The CDR3 loop reads CAWSSTGNQPQHF. The CDR3 DNA reads TGTGCCTGGAGTTCGACAGGCAATCAGCCCCAGCATTTT.

The rearrangement links TRBV28 to TRBJ1-4; no definite D call. Germline lookup yields CDR1 MDHEN and CDR2 SYDVKM. This CDR3 has 14 amino acids. V lost 3 bases, J lost 3 bases, and 8 bases lay in between. The CDR3 coding sequence is TGTGCCAGCAGTTTGTCGGACTCTAATGAAAAACTGTTTTTT. Translating gives CASSLSDSNEKLFF.

The chain employs TRBV4-1 and TRBJ2-2; TRBD1 matches at 8 bases. CDR3 size: 16 residues. In germline, CDR1 is MGHRA, CDR2 YSYEKL. Germline trimming cut 0 bases from V and 5 bases from J; bases unmatched to any gene: 5. In DNA form, the CDR3 reads TGCGCCAGCAGCCAAGAAGGACAGGGTGGTACCGGGGAGCTGTTTTTT. It codes for CASSQEGQGGTGELFF.

The genes are TRBV7-9 and TRBJ1-2; D not certain. Trimming shortened V by 4 bases and J by 8 bases, and 14 bases separated the two germline ends. Germline lookup yields CDR1 SEHNR and CDR2 FQNEAQ (reference sequence). This CDR3 is 13 amino acids long. CDR3 in amino acids: CASSSLAELGYTF. The CDR3 DNA reads as TGTGCCAGCAGCTCCCTCGCAGAGCTCGGCTACACCTTC.

This clone was detected only once. The gene calls are TRBV6-1 and TRBJ2-2, with D tentatively TRBD2 (6 bases). Trimming took off 3 bases at V and 6 bases at J, with 26 bases between the two ends. The CDR3 consists of 19 residues. Germline CDR1 reads MNHNS; CDR2 reads SASEGT. The CDR3 loop is CASSDPLSSVGGPAGELFF. CDR3 DNA sequence: TGTGCCAGCAGTGACCCCCTTAGTAGTGTTGGAGGGCCAGCCGGGGAGCTGTTTTTT.

This sequence joins TRBV7-9 and TRBJ1-1; no firm D call. Trimming left V 10 bases short and J 7 bases short, with 16 bases between. This CDR3 is built from 12 residues. Germline V gene data show CDR1 as SEHNR and CDR2 as FQNEAQ (reference sequence). CDR3 sequence (DNA): TGTGCCACCTTGGACGGGTGGGGTGAAGCTTTCTTT. Translation: CATLDGWGEAFF.

The chain employs TRBV7-2 and TRBJ1-6, with D possibly being TRBD1 (6 bases). Germline V CDR1 and CDR2: SGHTA, FQGNSA. Trimming took 5 bases from V and 4 from J, leaving 12 bases between them. CDR3 size: 15 residues. The CDR3 is CASSTEDSYNSPLHF. CDR3 DNA sequence: TGTGCCAGCAGCACCGAGGACAGTTATAATTCACCCCTCCACTTT. Using reference TRBV7-2 and TRBJ1-6 for the parts outside the CDR3, the full variable domain is GAGVSQSPSNKVTEKGKDVELRCDPISGHTALYWYRQSLGQGLEFLIYFQGNSAPDKSGLPSDRFSAERTGGSVSTLTIQRTQQEDSAVYLCASSTEDSYNSPLHFGNGTRLTVT.

V and J are TRBV6-6 and TRBJ2-1; 8 bases are a match to TRBD1. The CDR3 consists of 15 residues. Germline-derived CDR1 and CDR2 are MNHNY and SVGAGI (reference sequence). Unmatched junction bases numbered 12, after V lost 6 bases and J lost 8 bases. This CDR3 is CASSAPDRGTDEQFF. The CDR3 DNA reads as TGTGCCAGCAGCGCCCCAGACAGGGGAACGGATGAGCAGTTCTTC.

The rearrangement uses TRBV9 and TRBJ1-3; the D is unclear. Germline CDR1 SGDLS, CDR2 YYNGEE. The CDR3 covers 15 residues. The ends were cut back, 0 bases at V and 4 bases at J, with 11 bases in the middle. Here the CDR3 reads CASSVEGSRGNTIYF. CDR3 coding DNA: TGTGCCAGCAGCGTAGAAGGCTCGAGGGGAAACACCATATATTTT.

The CDR3 sequence: CATSDPGLAGGHNEQFF. The CDR3 region has the DNA TGTGCCACCAGTGACCCTGGACTAGCGGGGGGCCACAATGAGCAGTTCTTC. The chain recombines TRBV24-1 with TRBJ2-1, with TRBD2 identical over 14 bases. J gave up 5 bases and V 4 bases, and 6 bases lay outside the gene matches. Looked up from germline, CDR1 is KGHDR and CDR2 is SFDVKD. CDR3 length: 17 residues.

This chain uses TRBV11-3 with TRBJ2-1; TRBD2 agrees at 16 bases. In germline, CDR1 is SGHNT, CDR2 YENEEA. The CDR3 is made up of 16 amino acids. V lost 5 bases to trimming and J lost 7 bases; unmatched junction nucleotides: 5. The CDR3 sequence is CASSRGTSGGDNEQFF. The CDR3 DNA reads TGTGCCAGCAGCCGTGGGACTAGCGGGGGGGATAATGAGCAGTTCTTC.

The chain uses TRBV24-1 and TRBJ1-2, with TRBD1 matching over 9 bases. CDR3 length equals 16 residues. Germline V CDR1 and CDR2: KGHDR, SFDVKD. The junction had 8 bases not matched to a gene; V was cut back by 3 bases and J by 4 bases. CDR3 sequence: CATSDTGQGLGYGYTF. CDR3 sequence (DNA): TGTGCCACCAGTGATACGGGACAGGGTCTAGGCTATGGCTACACCTTC.

The chain recombines TRBV5-1 with TRBJ2-3; D tentatively fits TRBD1 or TRBD2 (6 bases each). The CDR3 spans 14 residues. CDR1 SGHRS and CDR2 YFSETQ come from the germline V gene. Trimming pared 4 bases from V and 0 bases from J, leaving 9 bases between. CDR3 coding DNA: TGCGCCAGCAGCAGAGGGGGGAGCACAGATACGCAGTATTTT. It yields the protein CASSRGGSTDTQYF.

As for this clone: One end of the junction is discordant with germline, which a read error may explain. The gene calls are TRBV14 and TRBJ2-5; D unresolved. Looked up from germline, CDR1 is SGHDN and CDR2 is FVKESK. The CDR3 has 11 residues. The CDR3 coding sequence is TGTGCCAGCAGCCAAGTTAACCATTTGGACTTC. This sequence encodes CASSQVNHLDF.

This rearrangement joins TRBV29-1 to TRBJ2-1, with TRBD1 matching over 8 bases. The CDR3 totals 14 residues. The germline CDR1 and CDR2 sequences are SQVTM and ANQGSEA. With 6 bases clipped from V and 5 bases from J, the junction kept 9 bases outside the gene matches. CDR3 sequence reads: CSVSRDRRNNEQFF. CDR3 DNA: TGCAGCGTATCCCGGGACAGGCGCAACAATGAGCAGTTCTTC.